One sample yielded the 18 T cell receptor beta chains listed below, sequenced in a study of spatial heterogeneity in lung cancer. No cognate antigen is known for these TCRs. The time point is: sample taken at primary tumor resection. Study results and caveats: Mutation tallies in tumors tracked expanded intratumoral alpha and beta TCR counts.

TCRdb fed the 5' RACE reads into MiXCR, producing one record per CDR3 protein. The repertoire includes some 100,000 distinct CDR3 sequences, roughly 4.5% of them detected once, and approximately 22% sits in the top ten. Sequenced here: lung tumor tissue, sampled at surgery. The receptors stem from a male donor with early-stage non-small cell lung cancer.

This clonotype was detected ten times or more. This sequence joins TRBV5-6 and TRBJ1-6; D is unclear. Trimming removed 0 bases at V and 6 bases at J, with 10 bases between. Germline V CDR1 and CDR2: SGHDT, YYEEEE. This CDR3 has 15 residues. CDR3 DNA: TGTGCCAGCAGCTTGGAGGCAAAACCTAATTCACCCCTCCACTTT. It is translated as CASSLEAKPNSPLHF. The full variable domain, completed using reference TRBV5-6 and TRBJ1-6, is DAGVTQSPTHLIKTRGQQVTLRCSPKSGHDTVSWYQQALGQGPQFIFQYYEEEERQRGNFPDRFSGHQFPNYSSELNVNALLLGDSALYLCASSLEAKPNSPLHFGNGTRLTVT.

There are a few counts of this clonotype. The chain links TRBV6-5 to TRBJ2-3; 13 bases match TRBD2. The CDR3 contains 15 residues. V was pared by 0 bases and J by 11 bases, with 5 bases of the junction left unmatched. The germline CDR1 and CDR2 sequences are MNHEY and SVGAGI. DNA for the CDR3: TGTGCCAGCAGTTACTCGGGACTAGCGGGATACCAGCAGTATTTT. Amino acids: CASSYSGLAGYQQYF.

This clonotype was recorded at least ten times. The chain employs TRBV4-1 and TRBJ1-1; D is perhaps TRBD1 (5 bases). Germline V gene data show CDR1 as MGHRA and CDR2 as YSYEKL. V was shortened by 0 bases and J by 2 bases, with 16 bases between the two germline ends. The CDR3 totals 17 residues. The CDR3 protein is CASSQDRRTGPNTEAFF. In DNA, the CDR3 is TGCGCCAGCAGCCAAGATAGGCGAACAGGCCCCAACACTGAAGCTTTCTTT.

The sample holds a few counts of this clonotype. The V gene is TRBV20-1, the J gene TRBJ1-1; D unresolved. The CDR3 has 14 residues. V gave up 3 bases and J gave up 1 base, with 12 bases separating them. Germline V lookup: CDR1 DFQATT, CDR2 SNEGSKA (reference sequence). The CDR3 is CSARDPGRNTEAFF. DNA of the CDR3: TGCAGTGCTAGGGACCCAGGCAGGAACACTGAAGCTTTCTTT.

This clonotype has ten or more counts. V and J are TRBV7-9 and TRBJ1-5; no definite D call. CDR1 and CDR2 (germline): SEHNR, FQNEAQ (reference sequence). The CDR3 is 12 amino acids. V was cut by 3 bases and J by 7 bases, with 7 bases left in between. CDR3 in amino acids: CASSFSGQPQHF. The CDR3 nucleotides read TGTGCCAGCAGCTTCTCAGGACAGCCCCAGCATTTT.

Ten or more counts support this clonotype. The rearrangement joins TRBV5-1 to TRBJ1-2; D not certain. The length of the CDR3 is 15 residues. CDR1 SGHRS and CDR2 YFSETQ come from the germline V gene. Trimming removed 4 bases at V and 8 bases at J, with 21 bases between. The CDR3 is CASSLRPDPTMGYTF. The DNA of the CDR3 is TGCGCCAGCAGCCTTCGTCCTGACCCGACTATGGGCTACACCTTC.

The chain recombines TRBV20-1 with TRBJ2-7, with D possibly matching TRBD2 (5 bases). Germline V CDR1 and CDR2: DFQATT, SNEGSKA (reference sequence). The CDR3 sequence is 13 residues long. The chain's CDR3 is CGSEDGKTYEQYF. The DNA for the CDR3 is TGCGGAAGTGAGGACGGGAAGACCTACGAGCAGTACTTC.

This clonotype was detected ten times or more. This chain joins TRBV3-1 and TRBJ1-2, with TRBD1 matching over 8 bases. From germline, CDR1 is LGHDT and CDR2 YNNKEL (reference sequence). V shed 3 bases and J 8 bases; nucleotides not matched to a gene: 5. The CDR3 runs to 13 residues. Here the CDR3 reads CASSHQGARGYTF. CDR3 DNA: TGTGCCAGCAGCCATCAGGGGGCGCGGGGCTACACCTTC.

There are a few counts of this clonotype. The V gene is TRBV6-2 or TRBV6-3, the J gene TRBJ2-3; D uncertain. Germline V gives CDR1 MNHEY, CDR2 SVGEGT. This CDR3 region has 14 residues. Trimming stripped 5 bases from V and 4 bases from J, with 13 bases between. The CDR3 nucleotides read TGTGCCAGCAGTGGAAACAGTAGGGCAGATACGCAGTATTTT. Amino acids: CASSGNSRADTQYF.

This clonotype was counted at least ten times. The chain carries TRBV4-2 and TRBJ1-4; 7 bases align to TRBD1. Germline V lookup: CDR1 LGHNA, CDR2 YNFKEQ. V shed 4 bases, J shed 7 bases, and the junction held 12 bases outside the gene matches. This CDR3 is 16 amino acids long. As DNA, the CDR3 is TGTGCCAGCAGCCCCCGGGTCGGGGACAGCACTGAAAAACTGTTTTTT. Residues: CASSPRVGDSTEKLFF.

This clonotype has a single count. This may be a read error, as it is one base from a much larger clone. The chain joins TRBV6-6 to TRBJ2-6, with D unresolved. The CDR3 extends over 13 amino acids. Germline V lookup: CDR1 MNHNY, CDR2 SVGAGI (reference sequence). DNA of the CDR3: TGTTCCAGCAGTGGCTCTGGGGCCAACGTCCTGACTTTC. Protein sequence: CSSSGSGANVLTF.

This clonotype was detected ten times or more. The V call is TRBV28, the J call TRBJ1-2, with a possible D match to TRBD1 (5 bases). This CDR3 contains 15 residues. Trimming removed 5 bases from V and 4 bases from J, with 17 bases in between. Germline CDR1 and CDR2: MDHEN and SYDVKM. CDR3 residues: CASSPPGRNFYGYTF. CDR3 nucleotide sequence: TGTGCCAGCAGTCCCCCAGGGCGGAACTTCTATGGCTACACCTTC.

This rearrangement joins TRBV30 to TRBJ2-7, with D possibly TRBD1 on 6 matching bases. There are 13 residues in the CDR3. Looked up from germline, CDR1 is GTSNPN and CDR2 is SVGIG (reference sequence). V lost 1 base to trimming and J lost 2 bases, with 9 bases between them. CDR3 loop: CAWSAGHTYEQYF. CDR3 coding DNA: TGTGCCTGGAGTGCGGGACACACCTACGAGCAGTACTTC.

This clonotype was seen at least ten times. The CDR3 loop is CASSSLTAGTQYF. Written as DNA, the CDR3 is TGCGCCAGCAGTTCCCTCACCGCAGGGACGCAGTATTTT. V usage is TRBV10-2 and J usage is TRBJ2-3; perhaps TRBD1 as D (5 bases). The CDR3 consists of 13 residues. V lost 5 bases to trimming and J lost 9 bases, with 15 bases between them. Germline lookup yields CDR1 WSHSY and CDR2 SAAADI.

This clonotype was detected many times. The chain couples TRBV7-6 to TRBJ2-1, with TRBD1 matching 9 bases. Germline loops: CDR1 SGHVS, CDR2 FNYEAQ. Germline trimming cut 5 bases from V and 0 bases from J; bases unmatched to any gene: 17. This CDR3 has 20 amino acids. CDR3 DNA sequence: TGTGCCAGCAGCATCAGACCAGGACAGGGGCCCTATCCCTCCTACAATGAGCAGTTCTTC. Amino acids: CASSIRPGQGPYPSYNEQFF.

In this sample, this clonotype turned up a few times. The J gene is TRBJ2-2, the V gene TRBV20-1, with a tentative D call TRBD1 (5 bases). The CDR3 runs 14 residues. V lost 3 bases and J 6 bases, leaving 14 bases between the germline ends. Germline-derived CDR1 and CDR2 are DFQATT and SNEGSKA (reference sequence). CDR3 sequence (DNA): TGCAGTGCTAGCCGAAGCAGGGCGGCCGGGGAGCTGTTTTTT. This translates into CSASRSRAAGELFF.

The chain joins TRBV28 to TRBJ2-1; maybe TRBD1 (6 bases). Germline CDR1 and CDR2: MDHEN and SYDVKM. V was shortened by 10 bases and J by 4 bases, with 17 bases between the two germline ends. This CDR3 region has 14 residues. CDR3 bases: TGTGCCATAGAGAAGGCGGACAGATACAATGAGCAGTTCTTC. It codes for CAIEKADRYNEQFF.

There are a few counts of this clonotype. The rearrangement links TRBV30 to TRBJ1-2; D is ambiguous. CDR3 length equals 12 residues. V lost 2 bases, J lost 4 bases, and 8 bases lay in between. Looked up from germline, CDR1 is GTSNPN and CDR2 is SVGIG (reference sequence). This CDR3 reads CAWSPLTYGYTF. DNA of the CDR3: TGTGCCTGGAGTCCCCTCACCTATGGCTACACCTTC.